Following are 25 T cell receptor beta chains from one sample sequenced in a study of blood T cell repertoires in COVID-19. Measured with immunoSEQ multiplex PCR; TCRdb has only the in-frame clones, and not every one. The profile covers 200,000 to 250,000 clones, with approximately 82% appearing a single time and 3.6% taken by the ten largest. Sequenced material: peripheral blood. The origin of the receptors is a woman of 80 years or more with acute or convalescent COVID-19.

This chain connects TRBV9 to TRBJ1-2; TRBD1 agrees at 9 bases. The J segment lost 0 bases and the V segment lost 0 bases, leaving 12 bases of the junction unmatched. This CDR3 contains 19 residues. CDR1 and CDR2 (germline): SGDLS, YYNGEE. The CDR3 is CASSVDFGTGPYSNYGYTF. The CDR3 DNA reads TGTGCCAGCAGCGTAGATTTCGGGACAGGGCCCTATTCTAACTATGGCTACACCTTC.

The CDR3, as DNA: TGTGCCAGCAGCGTAGAGGGGCTGGGGTTTAGCGAGCAGTACTTC. Its protein product is CASSVEGLGFSEQYF. The rearrangement uses TRBV9 and TRBJ2-7; D is possibly TRBD1 (5 bases). Trimming removed 0 bases at V and 6 bases at J, with 16 bases between. The germline CDR1 and CDR2 sequences are SGDLS and YYNGEE. CDR3 length: 15 amino acids.

J is TRBJ1-3 and V is TRBV5-1; D remains unclear. The V and J ends lost 4 bases and 2 bases respectively, with 10 bases between them. Germline CDR1 SGHRS, CDR2 YFSETQ. The CDR3 has 14 amino acids. The CDR3 DNA follows: TGCGCCAGCAGCACGGGAGCTACTGGAAACACCATATATTTT. Its translation is CASSTGATGNTIYF.

The J gene is TRBJ2-7, the V gene TRBV7-8, with 9 bases that match TRBD1. CDR3 length: 14 residues. V shed 3 bases, J shed 4 bases, and the junction held 4 bases outside the gene matches. The germline gives CDR1 SGHVS, CDR2 FQNEAQ. CDR3 coding DNA: TGTGCCAGCAGCTTGGTGGACAGGGGATACGAGCAGTACTTC. Translated, it gives CASSLVDRGYEQYF.

This chain joins TRBV5-1 and TRBJ1-6; D is uncertain. Trimming took 4 bases from V and 10 from J, leaving 15 bases between them. CDR3 length: 14 residues. Germline CDR1 SGHRS, CDR2 YFSETQ. CDR3 sequence (DNA): TGCGCCAGCAGCCGGGAAAGCCTCCTCTCACCCCTCCACTTT. This sequence encodes CASSRESLLSPLHF.

The V and J genes are TRBV6-2 or TRBV6-3 and TRBJ2-7, with 7 bases aligning to TRBD2. This CDR3 contains 16 residues. J gave up 4 bases and V 0 bases, and 9 bases lay outside the gene matches. Germline V lookup: CDR1 MNHEY, CDR2 SVGEGT. The CDR3 DNA reads TGTGCCAGCAGTTACTCGTCCAGCGGGGTTGGGTACGAGCAGTACTTC. Encoded protein: CASSYSSSGVGYEQYF.

The chain recombines TRBV9 with TRBJ1-2; D is perhaps TRBD1 (5 bases). Trimming stripped 2 bases from V and 3 bases from J, with 17 bases between. The CDR3 contains 16 residues. Germline CDR1 reads SGDLS; CDR2 reads YYNGEE. This chain's CDR3 is CASSVRGDSFDYGYTF. CDR3 DNA sequence: TGTGCCAGCAGCGTTAGAGGCGACAGTTTCGACTATGGCTACACCTTC.

The count of this clone is one. The gene calls are TRBV25-1 and TRBJ1-1; D unresolved. Germline V lookup: CDR1 MGHDK, CDR2 SYGVNS. This CDR3 is 16 amino acids long. Trimming took off 0 bases at V and 0 bases at J, with 11 bases between the two ends. CDR3 nucleotide sequence: TGTGCCAGCAGTGAATATGGCCCGGGGATGAACACTGAAGCTTTCTTT. This translates into CASSEYGPGMNTEAFF.

Notes on this clone: The sample has other DNA sequences that encode this CDR3 too. V is TRBV19 and J is TRBJ1-1, with unresolved D. Trimming took 3 bases from V and 3 from J, leaving 8 bases between them. The germline V gene has CDR1 LNHDA and CDR2 SQIVND (reference sequence). The CDR3 consists of 13 residues. DNA of the CDR3: TGTGCCAGTAGTATCAAGAGGGACACTGAAGCTTTCTTT. Translated, it gives CASSIKRDTEAFF. The whole variable domain, remainder taken from reference TRBV19 and TRBJ1-1, is DGGITQSPKYLFRKEGQNVTLSCEQNLNHDAMYWYRQDPGQGLRLIYYSQIVNDFQKGDIAEGYSVSREKKESFPLTVTSAQKNPTAFYLCASSIKRDTEAFFGQGTRLTVV.

The chain couples TRBV4-1 to TRBJ2-3; perhaps TRBD2 as D (6 bases). Germline V CDR1 and CDR2: MGHRA, YSYEKL. Trimming pared 0 bases from V and 4 bases from J, leaving 17 bases between. The length of the CDR3 is 17 residues. CDR3 region: CASSQDQEGGGPDTQYF. CDR3 sequence (DNA): TGCGCCAGCAGCCAAGATCAGGAGGGTGGAGGACCAGATACGCAGTATTTT.

The CDR3 bases are TGTGCCAGCAGCCACCTCGGACAGGGGGTAATGAGTCAGCCCCAGCATTTT. This encodes CASSHLGQGVMSQPQHF. V usage is TRBV14 and J usage is TRBJ1-5, with 10 bases matching TRBD1. V was clipped by 3 bases and J by 6 bases; unmatched bases: 11. Germline lookup yields CDR1 SGHDN and CDR2 FVKESK. The CDR3 consists of 17 residues.

This chain connects TRBV7-3 to TRBJ1-1, with 8 bases matching TRBD1. V trimming: 4 bases; J trimming: 1 base; junction bases outside the gene matches: 2. This CDR3 region has 14 residues. Germline-derived CDR1 and CDR2 are SGHTA and FQGTGA. For the CDR3, the DNA is TGTGCCAGCAGCTCAACAGGGGGGAACACTGAAGCTTTCTTT. Amino acids: CASSSTGGNTEAFF.

The chain uses TRBV7-9 and TRBJ2-7, with TRBD2 matching 7 bases. Germline CDR1 and CDR2: SEHNR and FQNEAQ (reference sequence). The CDR3 covers 14 residues. The ends lost 1 base at V and 2 bases at J; junction bases unmatched: 2. The CDR3, as DNA: TGTGCCAGCAGCTTAGGAGGACTAGCCTACGAGCAGTACTTC. It is translated as CASSLGGLAYEQYF.

This clone was seen only once. This chain uses TRBV7-2 with TRBJ1-3; D gene ambiguous. Trimming removed 2 bases at V and 0 bases at J, with 11 bases between. Germline values: CDR1 SGHTA, CDR2 FQGNSA. The length of the CDR3 is 16 residues. The CDR3, as DNA: TGTGCCAGCAGCTTATCGAGGCAGAGCTCTGGAAACACCATATATTTT. Protein: CASSLSRQSSGNTIYF.

The rearrangement joins TRBV7-2 to TRBJ2-1; 7 bases are a match to TRBD2. The ends lost 4 bases at V and 3 bases at J; junction bases unmatched: 15. From germline, CDR1 is SGHTA and CDR2 FQGNSA. The CDR3 loop spans 18 amino acids. This chain's CDR3 is CASSSELIGGGLYNEQFF. DNA of the CDR3: TGTGCCAGCAGCTCCGAGCTTATTGGGGGGGGACTCTACAATGAGCAGTTCTTC.

In DNA form, the CDR3 reads TGTGCCAGCAGTCCCAGGGGAGGGGAGGTCACTGAAGCTTTCTTT. Translation gives CASSPRGGEVTEAFF. This sequence joins TRBV28 and TRBJ1-1; tentative D call: TRBD1 (6 bases). V was clipped by 5 bases and J by 4 bases, with 17 bases between them. The CDR3 extends over 15 amino acids. The germline CDR1 and CDR2 sequences are MDHEN and SYDVKM.

V and J are TRBV7-9 and TRBJ2-7; a weak D match, TRBD2 (7 bases). Trimming cost V 4 bases and J 7 bases, with 17 bases left between them. Germline CDR1 and CDR2: SEHNR and FQNEAQ (reference sequence). The CDR3 contains 14 residues. The CDR3 region is CASSSQRGAQEQYF. For the CDR3, the DNA is TGTGCCAGCAGCTCCCAACGGGGGGCTCAAGAGCAGTACTTC.

V gene TRBV6-5 combines with J gene TRBJ1-4; possible D gene TRBD1, 5 bases. V was clipped by 8 bases and J by 6 bases, with 13 bases between them. Germline-derived CDR1 and CDR2 are MNHEY and SVGAGI. The CDR3 consists of 13 residues. CDR3 sequence reads: CASGGIADEKLFF. CDR3 coding DNA: TGTGCCAGCGGGGGAATAGCGGATGAAAAACTGTTTTTT.

A single count supports this clone. The chain links TRBV7-9 to TRBJ2-1, with a possible D match to TRBD1 (6 bases). This CDR3 comprises 13 residues. Trimming removed 5 bases from V and 7 bases from J, with 12 bases in between. CDR1 is SEHNR and CDR2 is FQNEAQ in the germline V gene (reference sequence). The CDR3, as DNA: TGTGCCAGCAGCCAAAGCAGGGGAAATGAGCAGTTCTTC. Protein: CASSQSRGNEQFF.

The chain combines TRBV12-3 or TRBV12-4 with TRBJ1-5; D is possibly TRBD1 (6 bases). V was shortened by 3 bases and J by 6 bases, with 9 bases between the two germline ends. This CDR3 is 13 amino acids long. Here the CDR3 DNA reads TGTGCCAGCAGTTTGCAGGGGCTTCAGCCCCAGCATTTT. Translating gives CASSLQGLQPQHF.

The rearrangement joins TRBV7-2 to TRBJ2-1; 8 bases match TRBD2. V was clipped by 5 bases and J by 6 bases; unmatched bases: 6. The CDR3 has 14 amino acids. Germline V lookup: CDR1 SGHTA, CDR2 FQGNSA. CDR3: CASSTETSVNEQFF. The CDR3 DNA is TGTGCCAGCAGCACCGAGACTAGCGTCAATGAGCAGTTCTTC.

This chain joins TRBV6-6 and TRBJ1-3; weak D call: TRBD1 (5 bases). This CDR3 spans 13 amino acids. V lost 7 bases and J 4 bases, leaving 11 bases between the germline ends. Per the germline V gene, CDR1 is MNHNY and CDR2 is SVGAGI (reference sequence). CDR3 region: CASTGGSGNTIYF. The CDR3 DNA is TGTGCCAGCACTGGGGGGTCCGGAAACACCATATATTTT.

The rearrangement joins TRBV6-4 to TRBJ2-1; the match to TRBD2 covers 9 bases. V lost 3 bases to trimming and J lost 4 bases; unmatched junction nucleotides: 7. The CDR3 sequence is 16 residues long. CDR1 and CDR2 from the germline V gene are MRHNA and SNTAGT. The CDR3 DNA sequence: TGTGCCAGCAGTGAGGGTAGCGGGGGACAATACAATGAGCAGTTCTTC. This translates into CASSEGSGGQYNEQFF.

This clone was recorded a few times. J is TRBJ2-1 and V is TRBV12-3 or TRBV12-4, with D unclear. The germline V and J ends were trimmed by 1 base and 9 bases, with 10 bases remaining between them. CDR3 size: 13 residues. The CDR3 sequence is CASSLGQSGEQFF. The CDR3 DNA reads as TGTGCCAGCAGTTTAGGGCAGTCTGGTGAGCAGTTCTTC.

This rearrangement joins TRBV6-6 to TRBJ2-1; 7 bases map to TRBD1. Unmatched junction bases numbered 8, after V lost 4 bases and J lost 5 bases. This CDR3 is built from 15 residues. CDR1 and CDR2 from the germline V gene are MNHNY and SVGAGI (reference sequence). Here the CDR3 DNA reads TGTGCCAGCAGTTCGGGACAGCCGTTGAACAATGAGCAGTTCTTC. This sequence encodes CASSSGQPLNNEQFF.